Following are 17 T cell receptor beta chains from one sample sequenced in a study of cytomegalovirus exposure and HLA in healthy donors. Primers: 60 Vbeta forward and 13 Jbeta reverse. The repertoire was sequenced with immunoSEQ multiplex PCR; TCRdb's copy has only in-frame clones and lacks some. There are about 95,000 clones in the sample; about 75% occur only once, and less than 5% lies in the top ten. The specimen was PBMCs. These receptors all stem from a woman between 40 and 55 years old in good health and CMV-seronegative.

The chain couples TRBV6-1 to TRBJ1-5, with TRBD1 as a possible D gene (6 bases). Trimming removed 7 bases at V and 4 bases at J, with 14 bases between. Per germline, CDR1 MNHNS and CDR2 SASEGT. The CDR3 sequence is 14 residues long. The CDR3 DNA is TGTGCCAGCACCACCGGGACAAGAAATCAGCCCCAGCATTTT. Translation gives CASTTGTRNQPQHF.

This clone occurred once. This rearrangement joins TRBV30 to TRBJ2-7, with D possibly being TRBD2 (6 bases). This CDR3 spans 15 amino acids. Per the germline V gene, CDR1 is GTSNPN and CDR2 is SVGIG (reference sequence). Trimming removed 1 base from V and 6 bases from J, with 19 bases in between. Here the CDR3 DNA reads TGTGCCTGGAGTGAGGTTGGGGGACGGAGGGGCGAGCAGTACTTC. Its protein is CAWSEVGGRRGEQYF.

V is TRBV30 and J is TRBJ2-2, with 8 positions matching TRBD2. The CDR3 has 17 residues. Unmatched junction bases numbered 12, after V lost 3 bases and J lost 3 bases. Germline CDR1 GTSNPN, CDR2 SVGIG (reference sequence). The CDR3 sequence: CAWRGGAGVSYTGELFF. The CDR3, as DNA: TGTGCCTGGAGGGGAGGAGCGGGGGTGTCGTACACCGGGGAGCTGTTTTTT. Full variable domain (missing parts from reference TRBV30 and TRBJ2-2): SQTIHQWPATLVQPVGSPLSLECTVEGTSNPNLYWYRQAAGRGLQLLFYSVGIGQISSEVPQNLSASRPQDRQFILSSKKLLLSDSGFYLCAWRGGAGVSYTGELFFGEGSRLTVL.

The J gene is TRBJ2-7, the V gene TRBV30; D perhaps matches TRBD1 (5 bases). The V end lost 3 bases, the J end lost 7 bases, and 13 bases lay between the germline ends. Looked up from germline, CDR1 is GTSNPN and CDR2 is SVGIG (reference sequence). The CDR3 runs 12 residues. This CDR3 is CAWRTEYVEQYF. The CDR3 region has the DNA TGTGCCTGGAGGACAGAGTACGTTGAGCAGTACTTC.

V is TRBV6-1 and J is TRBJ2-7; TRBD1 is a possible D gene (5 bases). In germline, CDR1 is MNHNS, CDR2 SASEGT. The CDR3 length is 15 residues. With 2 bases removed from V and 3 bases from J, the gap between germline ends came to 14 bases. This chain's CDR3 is CASSELSGNGYEQYF. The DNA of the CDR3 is TGTGCCAGCAGTGAACTTTCAGGGAATGGCTACGAGCAGTACTTC.

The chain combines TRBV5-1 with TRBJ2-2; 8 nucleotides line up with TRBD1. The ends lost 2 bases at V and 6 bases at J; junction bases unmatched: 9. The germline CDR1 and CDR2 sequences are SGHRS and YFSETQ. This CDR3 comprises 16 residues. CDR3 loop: CASSLPGQVNAGELFF. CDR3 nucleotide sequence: TGCGCCAGCAGCTTACCGGGACAGGTCAATGCCGGGGAGCTGTTTTTT.

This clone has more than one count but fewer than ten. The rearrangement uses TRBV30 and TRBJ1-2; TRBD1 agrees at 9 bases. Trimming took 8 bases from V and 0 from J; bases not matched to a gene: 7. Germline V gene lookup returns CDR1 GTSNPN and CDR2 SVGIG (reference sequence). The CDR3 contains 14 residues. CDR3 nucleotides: TGTGCCCACCTGAACAGGGGGCCTAACTATGGCTACACCTTC. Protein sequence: CAHLNRGPNYGYTF.

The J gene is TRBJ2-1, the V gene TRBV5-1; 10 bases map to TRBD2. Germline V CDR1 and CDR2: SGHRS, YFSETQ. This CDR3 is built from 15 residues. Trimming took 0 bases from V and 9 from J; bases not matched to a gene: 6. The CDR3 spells CASSLAAGGHGEQFF. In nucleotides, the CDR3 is TGCGCCAGCAGCTTGGCAGCGGGGGGGCACGGTGAGCAGTTCTTC.

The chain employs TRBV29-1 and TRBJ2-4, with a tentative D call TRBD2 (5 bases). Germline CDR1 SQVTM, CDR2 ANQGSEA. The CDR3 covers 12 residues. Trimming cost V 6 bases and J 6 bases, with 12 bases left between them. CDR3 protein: CSVGDVGNIQYF. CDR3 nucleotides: TGCAGCGTGGGAGACGTGGGAAACATTCAGTACTTC.

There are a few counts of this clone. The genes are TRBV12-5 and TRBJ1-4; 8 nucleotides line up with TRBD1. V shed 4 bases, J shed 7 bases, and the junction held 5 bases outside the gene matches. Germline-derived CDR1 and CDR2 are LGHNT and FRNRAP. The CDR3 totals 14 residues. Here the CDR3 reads CASGSTGEGEKLFF. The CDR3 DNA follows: TGTGCTAGTGGTTCGACAGGGGAGGGTGAAAAACTGTTTTTT.

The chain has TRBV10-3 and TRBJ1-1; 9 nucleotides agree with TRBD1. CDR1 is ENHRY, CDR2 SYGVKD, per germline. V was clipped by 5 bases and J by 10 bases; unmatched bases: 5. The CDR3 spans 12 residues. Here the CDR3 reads CAISTQGAGAFF. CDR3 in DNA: TGTGCCATCAGTACACAGGGGGCGGGAGCTTTCTTT.

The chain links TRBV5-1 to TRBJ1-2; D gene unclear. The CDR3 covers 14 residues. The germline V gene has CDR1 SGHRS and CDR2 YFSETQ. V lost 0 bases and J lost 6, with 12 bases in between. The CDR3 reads CASSLGPARDGYTF. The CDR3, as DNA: TGCGCCAGCAGCTTGGGACCAGCGCGGGATGGCTACACCTTC.

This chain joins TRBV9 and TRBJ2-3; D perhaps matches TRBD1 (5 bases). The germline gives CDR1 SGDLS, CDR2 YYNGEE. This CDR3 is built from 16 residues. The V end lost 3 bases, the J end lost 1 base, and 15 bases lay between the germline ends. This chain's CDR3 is CASSELELGGTDTQYF. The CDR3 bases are TGTGCCAGCAGCGAACTTGAGCTAGGGGGCACAGATACGCAGTATTTT. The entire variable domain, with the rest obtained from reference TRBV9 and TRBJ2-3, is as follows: DSGVTQTPKHLITATGQRVTLRCSPRSGDLSVYWYQQSLDQGLQFLIQYYNGEERAKGNILERFSAQQFPDLHSELNLSSLELGDSALYFCASSELELGGTDTQYFGPGTRLTVL.

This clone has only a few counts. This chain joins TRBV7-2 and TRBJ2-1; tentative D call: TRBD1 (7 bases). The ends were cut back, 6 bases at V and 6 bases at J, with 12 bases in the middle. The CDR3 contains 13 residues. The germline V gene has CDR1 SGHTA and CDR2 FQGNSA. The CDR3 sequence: CASRLRGANEQFF. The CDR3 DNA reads TGTGCCAGCAGACTCAGGGGGGCCAATGAGCAGTTCTTC.

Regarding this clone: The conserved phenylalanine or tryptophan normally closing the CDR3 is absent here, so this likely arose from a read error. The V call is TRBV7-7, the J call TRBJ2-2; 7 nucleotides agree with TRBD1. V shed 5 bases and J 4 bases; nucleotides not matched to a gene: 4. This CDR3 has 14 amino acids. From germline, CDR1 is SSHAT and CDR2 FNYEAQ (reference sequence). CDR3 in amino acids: CASSPGGSTGELFV. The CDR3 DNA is TGTGCCAGCAGCCCAGGGGGAAGCACCGGGGAGCTGTTTGTT.

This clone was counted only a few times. The CDR3: CASSYQGQGRDEQYF. DNA of the CDR3: TGTGCCAGCAGCTATCAGGGACAGGGGAGAGACGAGCAGTACTTC. The chain joins TRBV5-4 to TRBJ2-7; 10 nucleotides agree with TRBD1. Germline CDR1 SGHNT, CDR2 YYREEE (reference sequence). The CDR3 extends over 15 amino acids. V lost 3 bases to trimming and J lost 5 bases; unmatched junction nucleotides: 8.

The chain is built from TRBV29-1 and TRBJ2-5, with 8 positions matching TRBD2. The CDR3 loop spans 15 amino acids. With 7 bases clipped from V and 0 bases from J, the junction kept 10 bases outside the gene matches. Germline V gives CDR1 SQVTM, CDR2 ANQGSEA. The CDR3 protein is CSGGRRAGDQETQYF. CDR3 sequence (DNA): TGCAGCGGGGGTAGGCGAGCGGGGGACCAAGAGACCCAGTACTTC.